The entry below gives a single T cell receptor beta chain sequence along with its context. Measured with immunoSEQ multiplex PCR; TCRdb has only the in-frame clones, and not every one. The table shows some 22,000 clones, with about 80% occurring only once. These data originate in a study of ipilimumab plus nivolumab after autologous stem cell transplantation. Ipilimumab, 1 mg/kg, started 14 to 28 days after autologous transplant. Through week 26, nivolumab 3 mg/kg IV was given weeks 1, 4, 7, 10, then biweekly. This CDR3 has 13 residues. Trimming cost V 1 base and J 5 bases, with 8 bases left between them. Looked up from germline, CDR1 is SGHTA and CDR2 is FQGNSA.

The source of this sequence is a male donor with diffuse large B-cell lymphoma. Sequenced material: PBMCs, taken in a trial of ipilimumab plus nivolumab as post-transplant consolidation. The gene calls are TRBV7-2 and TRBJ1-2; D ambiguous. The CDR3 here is CASSLDLAYGYTF. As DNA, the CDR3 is TGTGCCAGCAGCTTAGACCTGGCGTATGGCTACACCTTC.